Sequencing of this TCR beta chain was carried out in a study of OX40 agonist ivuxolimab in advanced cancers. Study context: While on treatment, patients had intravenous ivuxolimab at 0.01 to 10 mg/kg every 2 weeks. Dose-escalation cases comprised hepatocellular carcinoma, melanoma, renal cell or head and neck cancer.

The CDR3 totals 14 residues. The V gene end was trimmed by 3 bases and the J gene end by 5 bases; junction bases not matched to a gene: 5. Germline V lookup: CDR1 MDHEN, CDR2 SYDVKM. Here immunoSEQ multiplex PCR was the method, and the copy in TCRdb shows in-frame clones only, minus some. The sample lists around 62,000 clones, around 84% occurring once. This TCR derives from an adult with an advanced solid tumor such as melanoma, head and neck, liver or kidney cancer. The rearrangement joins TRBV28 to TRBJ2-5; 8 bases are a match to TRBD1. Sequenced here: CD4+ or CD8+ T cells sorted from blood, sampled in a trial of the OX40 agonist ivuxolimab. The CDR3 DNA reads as TGTGCCAGCAGTTTGGCAGGGGGCTTGGAGACCCAGTACTTC. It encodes CASSLAGGLETQYF. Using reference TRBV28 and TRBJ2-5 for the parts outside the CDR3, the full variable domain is DVKVTQSSRYLVKRTGEKVFLECVQDMDHENMFWYRQDPGLGLRLIYFSYDVKMKEKGDIPEGYSVSREKKERFSLILESASTNQTSMYLCASSLAGGLETQYFGPGTRLLVL.